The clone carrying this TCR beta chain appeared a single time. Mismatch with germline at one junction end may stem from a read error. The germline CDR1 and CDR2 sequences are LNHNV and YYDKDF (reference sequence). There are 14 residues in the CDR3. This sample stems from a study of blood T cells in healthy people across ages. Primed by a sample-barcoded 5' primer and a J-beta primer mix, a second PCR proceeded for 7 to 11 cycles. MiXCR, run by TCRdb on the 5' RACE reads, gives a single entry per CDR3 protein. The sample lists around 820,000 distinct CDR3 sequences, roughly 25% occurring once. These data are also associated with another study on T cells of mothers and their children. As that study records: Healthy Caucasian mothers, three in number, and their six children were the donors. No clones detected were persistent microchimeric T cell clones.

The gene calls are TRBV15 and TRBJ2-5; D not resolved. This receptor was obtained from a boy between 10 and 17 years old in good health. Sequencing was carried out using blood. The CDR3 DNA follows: TGTGCCACCAGCAGAGCCGGGCCCCCAGAGACCCAGCACTTC. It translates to CATSRAGPPETQHF. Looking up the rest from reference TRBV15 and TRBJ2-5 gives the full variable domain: DAMVIQNPRYQVTQFGKPVTLSCSQTLNHNVMYWYQQKSSQAPKLLFHYYDKDFNNEADTPDNFQSRRPNTSFCFLDIRSPGLGDTAMYLCATSRAGPPETQHFGPGTRLLVL.